These 14 T cell receptor beta chains came from one sample sequenced in a study of blood T cell repertoires in COVID-19. The repertoire was sequenced with immunoSEQ multiplex PCR; TCRdb's copy has only in-frame clones and lacks some. The sample lists under 300,000 clones, around 90% occurring once. Sequencing used PBMCs or T cells enriched from blood (not recorded which). The receptors derive from a human donor in a cohort exposed to, infected with or recovered from COVID-19 (not recorded which). The donor label of this sample is uncertain.

The CDR3 DNA is TGTGCCAGCAGCCCCGGTAGAGACAATGAGCAGTTCTTC. Translated, it gives CASSPGRDNEQFF. The V and J genes are TRBV7-3 and TRBJ2-1; D remains unclear. Germline assignment: CDR1 SGHTA and CDR2 FQGTGA. The length of the CDR3 is 13 residues. Trimming removed 5 bases at V and 5 bases at J, with 10 bases between.

The rearrangement joins TRBV7-6 to TRBJ1-1, with D possibly being TRBD1 (5 bases). The germline CDR1 and CDR2 sequences are SGHVS and FNYEAQ. The V end lost 6 bases, the J end lost 3 bases, and 14 bases lay between the germline ends. This CDR3 is built from 14 residues. CDR3: CASSQTPGDTEAFF. In nucleotides, the CDR3 is TGTGCCAGCAGTCAGACCCCGGGGGACACTGAAGCTTTCTTT.

The chain uses TRBV27 and TRBJ2-1; the D gene is possibly TRBD1 (6 bases). CDR3 length equals 15 residues. Germline values: CDR1 MNHEY, CDR2 SMNVEV (reference sequence). Trimming stripped 4 bases from V and 2 bases from J, with 12 bases between. This chain's CDR3 is CASSSNRDPYNEQFF. CDR3 sequence (DNA): TGTGCCAGCAGTTCCAACAGGGATCCCTACAATGAGCAGTTCTTC.

This rearrangement joins TRBV28 to TRBJ2-1; 8 bases map to TRBD2. With V trimmed by 8 bases and J by 6 bases, 6 bases remained unmatched. The germline V gene encodes CDR1 MDHEN and CDR2 SYDVKM. The CDR3 totals 13 residues. As DNA, the CDR3 is TGTGCCAGCCGGGAGGGGGGGACCAATGAGCAGTTCTTC. Its protein is CASREGGTNEQFF.

This chain links TRBV7-9 with TRBJ1-2; 7 nucleotides align to TRBD1. Germline CDR1 reads SEHNR; CDR2 reads FQNEAQ (reference sequence). The CDR3 length is 15 residues. With V trimmed by 5 bases and J by 4 bases, 10 bases remained unmatched. The CDR3 is CASSIRDSPTYGYTF. DNA of the CDR3: TGTGCCAGCAGCATCCGGGACAGCCCTACCTATGGCTACACCTTC.

The rearrangement joins TRBV6-5 to TRBJ1-2; D might be TRBD1 (5 bases). Trimming left V 6 bases short and J 6 bases short, with 14 bases between. Germline values: CDR1 MNHEY, CDR2 SVGAGI. The CDR3 consists of 13 residues. The CDR3 DNA follows: TGTGCCAGCAGCTTTCAGGGCGCGAATGGCTACACCTTC. This sequence encodes CASSFQGANGYTF.

V and J are TRBV25-1 and TRBJ1-1; D might be TRBD1 (5 bases). The V gene lost 6 bases and the J gene lost 0 bases, with 11 bases spanning the gap. The CDR3 totals 14 residues. The germline V gene has CDR1 MGHDK and CDR2 SYGVNS. The CDR3 DNA sequence: TGTGCCAGCAGGACCCCAGGGATGAACACTGAAGCTTTCTTT. It specifies CASRTPGMNTEAFF.

V gene TRBV7-9 combines with J gene TRBJ1-1; 9 bases are a match to TRBD1. The ends lost 6 bases at V and 4 bases at J; junction bases unmatched: 18. CDR1 and CDR2 from the germline V gene are SEHNR and FQNEAQ (reference sequence). The CDR3 is 18 amino acids. The CDR3 DNA follows: TGTGCCAGCAGACCGCCATCCGGGACAGGGTTTAGGAGCACTGAAGCTTTCTTT. This sequence encodes CASRPPSGTGFRSTEAFF.

This clone is a singleton in its sample. This chain joins TRBV4-2 and TRBJ1-4, with D possibly being TRBD1 (6 bases). CDR1 and CDR2 (germline): LGHNA, YNFKEQ. This CDR3 contains 18 residues. Trimming took off 4 bases at V and 5 bases at J, with 23 bases between the two ends. CDR3 nucleotide sequence: TGTGCCAGCAGCCTGGGGGCCAACCCGTCAGGAGAGAATGAAAAACTGTTTTTT. Translating gives CASSLGANPSGENEKLFF.

The CDR3 loop reads CASSSLGTKTSGGNEQYF. DNA of the CDR3: TGTGCCAGCAGCTCTTTAGGAACAAAGACTAGCGGGGGTAACGAGCAGTACTTC. The chain carries TRBV7-2 and TRBJ2-7; 12 positions match TRBD2. With V trimmed by 4 bases and J by 5 bases, 15 bases remained unmatched. The CDR3 is 18 residues long. CDR1 is SGHTA, CDR2 FQGNSA, per germline.

The rearrangement links TRBV5-1 to TRBJ2-1, with TRBD1 as a possible D gene (6 bases). Germline V CDR1 and CDR2: SGHRS, YFSETQ. Between the trimmed V and J ends, which lost 2 bases and 6 bases, there was a span of 15 bases. The length of the CDR3 is 15 residues. The CDR3 DNA is TGCGCCAGCAGCTTCGACAGGCCGTCTGCCAATGAGCAGTTCTTC. Its protein is CASSFDRPSANEQFF.

The chain employs TRBV5-1 and TRBJ1-4; D gene unclear. Deletions cut 5 bases from V and 0 bases from J, with 11 bases between. The CDR3 has 15 residues. Germline V gene data show CDR1 as SGHRS and CDR2 as YFSETQ. The CDR3 DNA is TGCGCCAGCAGTCGTAGCTTTGCAACTAATGAAAAACTGTTTTTT. Its translation: CASSRSFATNEKLFF.

As concerns this clone: Other DNA sequences in the sample encode the same CDR3. The V and J genes are TRBV3-1 (or the pseudogene TRBV3-2) and TRBJ1-3; no clear D gene. Trimming pared 0 bases from V and 0 bases from J, leaving 3 bases between. The germline CDR1 and CDR2 sequences are LGHDT and YNNKEL (reference sequence). The CDR3 consists of 14 residues. The CDR3 nucleotides read TGTGCCAGCAGCCAAGACTCCTCTGGAAACACCATATATTTT. Its protein is CASSQDSSGNTIYF.

The chain is built from TRBV6-5 and TRBJ1-4, with 10 bases fitting TRBD1. J gave up 10 bases and V 6 bases, and 2 bases lay outside the gene matches. Germline values: CDR1 MNHEY, CDR2 SVGAGI. This CDR3 has 12 residues. The CDR3 here is CASRRTGGKLFF. CDR3 sequence (DNA): TGTGCCAGCAGGCGGACAGGGGGAAAACTGTTTTTT.